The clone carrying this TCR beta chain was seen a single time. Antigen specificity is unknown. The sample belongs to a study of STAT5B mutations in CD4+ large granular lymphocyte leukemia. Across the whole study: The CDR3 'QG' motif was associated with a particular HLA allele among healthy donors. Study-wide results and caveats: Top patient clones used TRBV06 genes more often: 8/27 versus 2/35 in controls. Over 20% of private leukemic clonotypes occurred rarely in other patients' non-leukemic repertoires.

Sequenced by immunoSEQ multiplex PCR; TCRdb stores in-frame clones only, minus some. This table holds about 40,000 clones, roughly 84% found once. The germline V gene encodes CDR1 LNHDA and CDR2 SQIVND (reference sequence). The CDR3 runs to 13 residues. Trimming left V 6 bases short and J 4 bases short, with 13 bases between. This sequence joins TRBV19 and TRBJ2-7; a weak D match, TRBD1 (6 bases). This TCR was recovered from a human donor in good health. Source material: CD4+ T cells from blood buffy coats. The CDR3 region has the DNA TGTGCCAGTAGACTATCGCAGGGGTACGAGCAGTACTTC. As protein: CASRLSQGYEQYF.